One and the same sample provided the 30 T cell receptor beta chains below, sequenced in a study of CXCR3-negative and CXCR3-positive naive CD8 T cells. 5' RACE with UMI labels generated the TRB cDNA libraries. TCRdb reprocessed the 5' RACE reads; each CDR3 protein has one entry and no DNA is given. The sample totals more than 45,000 distinct CDR3 sequences. Sample: memory CD8+ T cells from blood. These receptors all stem from a human donor in good health. Some clones in this sample may be carry-over from other donors' samples.

V is TRBV24-1 and J is TRBJ1-1. Germline-derived CDR1 and CDR2 are KGHDR and SFDVKD. This CDR3 has 12 amino acids. The CDR3 is CATSDGTSEAFF.

This chain joins TRBV27 and TRBJ2-7; TCRdb gives TRBD2 as the D gene, but with no DNA this cannot be confirmed. There are 13 residues in the CDR3. The germline V gene has CDR1 MNHEY and CDR2 SMNVEV (reference sequence). The CDR3 protein is CASTAGGTYEQYF.

Considering frequency, this clonotype is medium-sized. This chain connects TRBV6-2 or TRBV6-3 to TRBJ2-1; checking the TCRdb D call of TRBD2 is not possible without DNA. Per germline, CDR1 MNHEY and CDR2 SVGEGT. The CDR3 spans 15 residues. CDR3 region: CASSARLEGSDEQFF.

The chain recombines TRBV28 with TRBJ2-2; TCRdb selects TRBD1, and the lack of DNA leaves this call unchecked. Germline loops: CDR1 MDHEN, CDR2 SYDVKM. The CDR3 is made up of 16 amino acids. CDR3 loop: CASSSTGTGYTGELFF. The whole variable domain, remainder taken from reference TRBV28 and TRBJ2-2, is DVKVTQSSRYLVKRTGEKVFLECVQDMDHENMFWYRQDPGLGLRLIYFSYDVKMKEKGDIPEGYSVSREKKERFSLILESASTNQTSMYLCASSSTGTGYTGELFFGEGSRLTVL.

V and J are TRBV29-1 and TRBJ1-2; TCRdb returns TRBD1, unconfirmable since there is no DNA. CDR1 is SQVTM and CDR2 is ANQGSEA in the germline V gene. This CDR3 has 14 residues. The CDR3 spells CSVGPGSRGNGYTF. Together with reference TRBV29-1 and TRBJ1-2, the CDR3 gives the full variable domain: SAVISQKPSRDICQRGTSLTIQCQVDSQVTMMFWYRQQPGQSLTLIATANQGSEATYESGFVIDKFPISRPNLTFSTLTVSNMSPEDSSIYLCSVGPGSRGNGYTFGSGTRLTVV.

This sequence joins TRBV20-1 and TRBJ2-7; the D call from TCRdb, TRBD1, cannot be confirmed without DNA. The CDR3 contains 17 residues. Per the germline V gene, CDR1 is DFQATT and CDR2 is SNEGSKA (reference sequence). This CDR3 is CSALDRVKSPYSYEQYF.

The chain is built from TRBV28 and TRBJ2-1; absent DNA, TCRdb's TRBD2 call cannot be checked. The CDR3 spans 15 residues. Germline V lookup: CDR1 MDHEN, CDR2 SYDVKM. CDR3 residues: CASSLHELVRNEQFF.

The chain couples TRBV29-1 to TRBJ1-2. The CDR3 has 11 residues. From germline, CDR1 is SQVTM and CDR2 ANQGSEA. CDR3 in amino acids: CSTDGNYGYTF.

The rearrangement uses TRBV29-1 and TRBJ2-2; lacking DNA, the TRBD2 call made by TCRdb goes unchecked. Germline CDR1 reads SQVTM; CDR2 reads ANQGSEA. CDR3 size: 14 residues. The CDR3 region is CSVLRDSNTGELFF.

The V call is TRBV7-3, the J call TRBJ2-1; TCRdb reports TRBD1, a call that lacks DNA to check it against. Germline CDR1 and CDR2: SGHTA and FQGTGA. CDR3 length: 13 residues. CDR3 region: CASSKDSYNEQFF.

The chain is built from TRBV2 and TRBJ2-7; lacking DNA, the TRBD2 call made by TCRdb goes unchecked. This CDR3 comprises 14 residues. CDR1 SNHLY and CDR2 FYNNEI come from the germline V gene. CDR3 in amino acids: CAILVGTDTYEQYF.

The chain's CDR3 is CASSLVTGGISTEAFF. The rearrangement links TRBV7-2 to TRBJ1-1; the TCRdb call, TRBD1, lacks DNA for checking. CDR1 and CDR2 from the germline V gene are SGHTA and FQGNSA. The CDR3 loop spans 16 amino acids.

This rearrangement joins TRBV28 to TRBJ2-1; TCRdb's D call of TRBD2 is untestable without DNA. The CDR3 totals 14 residues. Germline V gene sequence: CDR1 MDHEN, CDR2 SYDVKM. The CDR3 is CASSNLAVNNEQFF.

The V and J genes are TRBV7-3 and TRBJ1-1. This CDR3 is built from 13 residues. Germline V lookup: CDR1 SGHTA, CDR2 FQGTGA. CDR3: CASSSDTNTEAFF.

This chain uses TRBV5-1 with TRBJ2-2; TCRdb indicates TRBD1, and absent DNA this call remains unverified. The CDR3 length is 17 residues. From germline, CDR1 is SGHRS and CDR2 YFSETQ. The CDR3 sequence is CASSTFLGGGRLGELFF.

The gene calls are TRBV25-1 and TRBJ2-4; TCRdb reports TRBD2, a call that lacks DNA to check it against. Germline V gives CDR1 MGHDK, CDR2 SYGVNS. The CDR3 runs to 17 residues. The CDR3 sequence is CASSEPTSNPGKNIQYF.

The V gene is TRBV29-1, the J gene TRBJ2-2; with no DNA, the TCRdb D assignment of TRBD1 cannot be verified. Per germline, CDR1 SQVTM and CDR2 ANQGSEA. This CDR3 has 14 residues. CDR3: CSAYRGAGTGELFF.

V gene TRBV15 combines with J gene TRBJ2-5; TCRdb's D gene call, TRBD2, goes unchecked for lack of DNA. CDR1 is LNHNV and CDR2 is YYDKDF in the germline V gene (reference sequence). The CDR3 consists of 15 residues. This CDR3 is CATSSKRLGQETQYF.

This chain uses TRBV19 with TRBJ1-1. The CDR3 is 12 residues long. CDR1 is LNHDA, CDR2 SQIVND, per germline (reference sequence). The CDR3 is CASTQGYTEAFF.

The V call is TRBV29-1, the J call TRBJ2-7; TCRdb names TRBD1, which stays unverified in the absence of DNA. Germline CDR1 is SQVTM and CDR2 is ANQGSEA. The CDR3 contains 13 residues. CDR3 sequence: CSVERAQGDEQYF.

The V call is TRBV28, the J call TRBJ2-2. Germline values: CDR1 MDHEN, CDR2 SYDVKM. This CDR3 has 14 amino acids. The CDR3: CASSLVDNTGELFF.

The rearrangement uses TRBV28 and TRBJ2-7; without DNA, the TCRdb call of TRBD1 cannot be checked. Germline V gene sequence: CDR1 MDHEN, CDR2 SYDVKM. This CDR3 is built from 15 residues. CDR3: CASSWRDRNSYEQYF.

The chain recombines TRBV24-1 with TRBJ1-5; TCRdb names TRBD1, which stays unverified in the absence of DNA. Germline assignment: CDR1 KGHDR and CDR2 SFDVKD. The CDR3 covers 15 residues. The CDR3 protein is CATGGGGGMNQPQHF.

The chain carries TRBV7-9 and TRBJ2-1; TCRdb designates TRBD2, a call that cannot be tested without DNA. The CDR3 spans 17 residues. Germline values: CDR1 SEHNR, CDR2 FQNEAQ (reference sequence). CDR3 residues: CASSSSWGTSGGMEQFF.

The rearrangement uses TRBV6-2 or TRBV6-3 and TRBJ2-7. Germline values: CDR1 MNHEY, CDR2 SVGEGT. The length of the CDR3 is 15 residues. The CDR3 loop reads CASSYSDGTSYEQYF.

The chain combines TRBV4-1 with TRBJ2-1; the TCRdb D gene call, TRBD2, has no DNA to confirm it. Germline V gene lookup returns CDR1 MGHRA and CDR2 YSYEKL. The CDR3 length is 18 residues. The CDR3 sequence is CASSQLPSSGGAYNEQFF.

V usage is TRBV6-2 or TRBV6-3 and J usage is TRBJ2-7; the TCRdb call, TRBD2, lacks DNA for checking. The CDR3 has 15 amino acids. Germline V CDR1 and CDR2: MNHEY, SVGEGT. CDR3 sequence: CASTPRLAGSYEQYF.

The chain recombines TRBV27 with TRBJ1-1. Per the germline V gene, CDR1 is MNHEY and CDR2 is SMNVEV (reference sequence). The CDR3 extends over 13 amino acids. Here the CDR3 reads CASSTDMTTEAFF.

This chain links TRBV28 with TRBJ1-1; the TCRdb D gene call, TRBD1, has no DNA to confirm it. The germline CDR1 and CDR2 sequences are MDHEN and SYDVKM. The length of the CDR3 is 14 residues. CDR3 protein: CASSFQGVWDVAFF.

The chain combines TRBV12-3 or TRBV12-4 with TRBJ1-3; TCRdb's D call, TRBD1, is unchecked because there is no DNA. The CDR3 is made up of 16 amino acids. CDR3: CASSWGQGIAGNTIYF.